Detailed here is one T cell receptor (beta chain). The data stem from a study of T-cell memory formation after mild COVID-19. TCRdb used MiXCR to reprocess the 5' RACE reads, holding one entry per CDR3 protein. The data hold hundreds of thousands of distinct CDR3 sequences, with roughly 20% observed a single time. Germline V gives CDR1 LNHDA, CDR2 SQIVND (reference sequence). V was clipped by 6 bases and J by 6 bases, with 14 bases between them. The CDR3 is 14 residues long. Sequencing was done on a sample of PBMCs or a T cell subset sorted from them (not recorded which). This clonotype was obtained from a man in his late teens or twenties who had mild COVID-19 (a few samples of this study predate the infection). Cell type and time point are not known. The chain recombines TRBV19 with TRBJ2-2; D could derive from TRBD1 or TRBD2 (5 bases each). CDR3 protein: CASSTRGGAGELFF. Here the CDR3 DNA reads TGTGCCAGTAGCACGAGGGGTGGCGCCGGGGAGCTGTTTTTT.